Listed below are T cell receptor beta chains from one sample, sequenced in a study of shared clonotypes between healthy human individuals. Generated by immunoSEQ multiplex PCR, the TCRdb table keeps only in-frame clones and is missing some. The sample comprises 700,000 or so clones, 55% to 75% of which are singletons, and about 2% rests with the top ten. Material for sequencing was memory CD4+ T cells sorted from blood. The receptors were gathered from a woman in her thirties in good health. Both conserved end residues are part of each CDR3. D genes are given only for firm matches. Clone size is stated in some rows and not others, as once, few, many or a class when expanded.

d_gene: NA; v_gene: TRBV6-1; j_gene: TRBJ2-3; abundance: once; CDR3nt: TGTGCCAGCAGTGTTGTTAGGAGGGCCGTGACAGATACGCAGTATTTT; CDR3aa: CASSVVRRAVTDTQYF
d_gene: NA; v_gene: TRBV4-1; j_gene: TRBJ2-7; abundance: NA; CDR3nt: TGCGCCAGCAGCCATCCCGGGGGCAAAAGGTACGAGCAGTACTTC; CDR3aa: CASSHPGGKRYEQYF
d_gene: NA; v_gene: TRBV19; j_gene: TRBJ1-1; abundance: few; CDR3nt: TGTGCCAGTAGTATAAAGGGGGTGACTGAAGCTTTCTTT; CDR3aa: CASSIKGVTEAFF
d_gene: NA; v_gene: TRBV7-9; j_gene: TRBJ2-2; abundance: few; CDR3nt: TGTGCCAGCAGACTGAATCAGGGCCGGGACACCGGGGAGCTGTTTTTT; CDR3aa: CASRLNQGRDTGELFF
d_gene: NA; v_gene: TRBV5-8; j_gene: TRBJ2-3; abundance: NA; CDR3nt: TGTGCCAGCAGCTTGGAACCCTACACAGATACGCAGTATTTT; CDR3aa: CASSLEPYTDTQYF
d_gene: TRBD2; v_gene: TRBV28; j_gene: TRBJ2-3; abundance: NA; CDR3nt: TGTGCCAGCAGTCCGCTAGCGGGAGGATCTGTTACGCAGTATTTT; CDR3aa: CASSPLAGGSVTQYF
d_gene: NA; v_gene: TRBV7-9; j_gene: TRBJ1-2; abundance: few; CDR3nt: TGTGCCAGCAGCTTAGGGCCCGATCGTGCAGGCGCCGCTAACTATGGCTACACCTTC; CDR3aa: CASSLGPDRAGAANYGYTF
d_gene: TRBD2; v_gene: TRBV6-1; j_gene: TRBJ2-5; abundance: NA; CDR3nt: TGTGCCAGCCCCCCTAGCGGGTACCAAGAGACCCAGTACTTC; CDR3aa: CASPPSGYQETQYF
d_gene: TRBD2; v_gene: TRBV7-3; j_gene: TRBJ2-1; abundance: NA; CDR3nt: TGTGCCAGCAGCACTAGCGGGAGGGCCAATGAGCAGTTCTTC; CDR3aa: CASSTSGRANEQFF
d_gene: NA; v_gene: TRBV21-1; j_gene: TRBJ2-5; abundance: NA; CDR3nt: TGTGCCAGCAGCATCCGGGGGGAAGAGACCCAGTACTTC; CDR3aa: CASSIRGEETQYF
d_gene: TRBD1; v_gene: TRBV6-5; j_gene: TRBJ2-7; abundance: NA; CDR3nt: TGTGCCAGCAGCCCCGGACAGGGCACCTACGAGCAGTACTTC; CDR3aa: CASSPGQGTYEQYF
d_gene: NA; v_gene: TRBV6-5; j_gene: TRBJ2-7; abundance: few; CDR3nt: TGTGCCAGCAGTCCCCGGGCGGATTCCTACGAGCAGTACTTC; CDR3aa: CASSPRADSYEQYF
d_gene: NA; v_gene: TRBV18; j_gene: TRBJ2-7; abundance: NA; CDR3nt: TGTGCCAGCTCACCACCGATTTCTCGTGGGACAATCTACGAGCAGTACTTC; CDR3aa: CASSPPISRGTIYEQYF
d_gene: TRBD1; v_gene: TRBV2; j_gene: TRBJ1-2; abundance: NA; CDR3nt: TGTGCCAGCAACTTCCGGGACAGGGAAGGCTATGGCTACACCTTC; CDR3aa: CASNFRDREGYGYTF
d_gene: TRBD2; v_gene: TRBV29-1; j_gene: TRBJ2-5; abundance: NA; CDR3nt: TGCAGCGCCCGCGGGGGGCGGGAGGGGGAGACCCAGTACTTC; CDR3aa: CSARGGREGETQYF
d_gene: NA; v_gene: TRBV5-1; j_gene: TRBJ2-7; abundance: NA; CDR3nt: TGCGCCAGCAGCAGGGGATCGGGGACTGAGCAGTACTTC; CDR3aa: CASSRGSGTEQYF
d_gene: NA; v_gene: TRBV29-1; j_gene: TRBJ2-5; abundance: NA; CDR3nt: TGCAGCGTTGAAAGGGAACCAGGGGAGACCCAGTACTTC; CDR3aa: CSVEREPGETQYF
d_gene: NA; v_gene: TRBV14; j_gene: TRBJ2-7; abundance: NA; CDR3nt: TGTGCCAGCAGCCAAGAATTGCGTTCGGCCGAGCAGTACTTC; CDR3aa: CASSQELRSAEQYF
d_gene: TRBD1; v_gene: TRBV28; j_gene: TRBJ1-5; abundance: NA; CDR3nt: TGTGCCAGCAGCTCCCCGACAGGGGATAGCAATCAGCCCCAGCATTTT; CDR3aa: CASSSPTGDSNQPQHF
d_gene: TRBD2; v_gene: TRBV29-1; j_gene: TRBJ2-7; abundance: few; CDR3nt: TGCAGCGTTGCCATCGGGACTAGCGGCTACGAGCAGTACTTC; CDR3aa: CSVAIGTSGYEQYF
d_gene: TRBD1; v_gene: TRBV2; j_gene: TRBJ2-3; abundance: many; CDR3nt: TGTGCCAGCAGTCCGGGACAGGGGTATTCAGATACGCAGTATTTT; CDR3aa: CASSPGQGYSDTQYF
d_gene: TRBD1; v_gene: TRBV2; j_gene: TRBJ2-7; abundance: NA; CDR3nt: TGTGCCAGCAGTCCGGAGACAGGGGTATACGAGCAGTACTTC; CDR3aa: CASSPETGVYEQYF
d_gene: NA; v_gene: TRBV7-8; j_gene: TRBJ1-1; abundance: NA; CDR3nt: TGTGCCAGCAGCCGGAAGACCGCGTTGGGCAGTTTGAACACTGAAGCTTTCTTT; CDR3aa: CASSRKTALGSLNTEAFF
d_gene: NA; v_gene: TRBV29-1; j_gene: TRBJ2-3; abundance: NA; CDR3nt: TGCAGCGTAATGACATACACAGATACGCAGTATTTT; CDR3aa: CSVMTYTDTQYF
d_gene: TRBD2; v_gene: TRBV28; j_gene: TRBJ2-1; abundance: NA; CDR3nt: TGTGCCAGCAGTCCAATAGCCAGCGGACTAGCGGGCTACAATGAGCAGTTCTTC; CDR3aa: CASSPIASGLAGYNEQFF
d_gene: NA; v_gene: TRBV30; j_gene: TRBJ2-1; abundance: NA; CDR3nt: TGTGCCTGGACATTTGAGGGTGAGCAGTTCTTC; CDR3aa: CAWTFEGEQFF
d_gene: TRBD2; v_gene: TRBV7-3; j_gene: TRBJ2-3; abundance: NA; CDR3nt: TGTGCCAGCGCCCCCTCGCGGGAGAGCGATACGCAGTATTTT; CDR3aa: CASAPSRESDTQYF
d_gene: NA; v_gene: TRBV11-2; j_gene: TRBJ1-2; abundance: NA; CDR3nt: TGTGCCAGCAGCTCGGTCAAAACCCTGGACTATGGCTACACCTTC; CDR3aa: CASSSVKTLDYGYTF
d_gene: NA; v_gene: TRBV28; j_gene: TRBJ1-4; abundance: NA; CDR3nt: TGTGCCAGCAGTACCCACAGGGCAACTAATGAAAAACTGTTTTTT; CDR3aa: CASSTHRATNEKLFF
d_gene: NA; v_gene: TRBV28; j_gene: TRBJ2-5; abundance: NA; CDR3nt: TGTGCCAGCAGTTTGGGGGGAAGCGGCCAAGAGACCCAGTACTTC; CDR3aa: CASSLGGSGQETQYF
d_gene: TRBD1; v_gene: TRBV19; j_gene: TRBJ2-1; abundance: NA; CDR3nt: TGTGCCAGTAGTTACGGCGGGACAGGCTTTGGGTATGAGCAGTTCTTC; CDR3aa: CASSYGGTGFGYEQFF
d_gene: NA; v_gene: TRBV5-1; j_gene: TRBJ1-1; abundance: NA; CDR3nt: TGCGCCAGCAGCTTGCTCGATGGGGGCACTGAAGCTTTCTTT; CDR3aa: CASSLLDGGTEAFF
d_gene: NA; v_gene: TRBV28; j_gene: TRBJ1-2; abundance: once; CDR3nt: TGTGCCAGCAGTTTAGCCTTCTTCTATGGCTACACCTTC; CDR3aa: CASSLAFFYGYTF
d_gene: NA; v_gene: TRBV7-9; j_gene: TRBJ2-3; abundance: NA; CDR3nt: TGTGCCAGCAGCTCCGCTGGGGGTATTGAGCACACAGATACGCAGTATTTT; CDR3aa: CASSSAGGIEHTDTQYF
d_gene: TRBD2; v_gene: TRBV5-1; j_gene: TRBJ2-1; abundance: NA; CDR3nt: TGCGCCAGCAGCTTGTCGAGCGGGGCCTACAATGAGCAGTTCTTC; CDR3aa: CASSLSSGAYNEQFF
d_gene: TRBD1; v_gene: TRBV29-1; j_gene: TRBJ2-6; abundance: NA; CDR3nt: TGCAGCGTTAATTCAGGACAGGGCCAGCTTAGCTCTGGGGCCAACGTCCTGACTTTC; CDR3aa: CSVNSGQGQLSSGANVLTF
d_gene: NA; v_gene: TRBV2; j_gene: TRBJ1-3; abundance: NA; CDR3nt: TGTGCCAGCAGTGGAAACAGGAAACTCTCTGGAAACACCATATATTTT; CDR3aa: CASSGNRKLSGNTIYF